These 32 T cell receptor beta chains were all obtained from the same sample, sequenced in a study of technical replicates of blood from a few donors. Generated by immunoSEQ multiplex PCR, the TCRdb table keeps only in-frame clones and is missing some. The profile shows tens of thousands of clones, roughly 96% of them singletons. The sample comprised T cells isolated from PBMCs. The origin of the receptors is a human donor in good health.

V is TRBV6-5 and J is TRBJ2-7, with no clear D. Deletions cut 2 bases from V and 2 bases from J, with 7 bases between. The CDR3 covers 13 residues. CDR1 is MNHEY, CDR2 SVGAGI, per germline. The CDR3 spells CASSYRSTYEQYF. The CDR3, as DNA: TGTGCCAGCAGTTACAGGAGTACCTACGAGCAGTACTTC.

The chain recombines TRBV27 with TRBJ2-1, with 7 bases aligning to TRBD2. Trimming at V came to 2 bases and at J to 6 bases, leaving 19 bases not matched to a gene. CDR1 and CDR2 (germline): MNHEY, SMNVEV (reference sequence). The CDR3 runs to 19 residues. The CDR3 loop reads CASSLNPPGLAGRLNEQFF. CDR3 bases: TGTGCCAGCAGTTTAAACCCCCCGGGTTTAGCGGGCCGTCTCAATGAGCAGTTCTTC.

The chain recombines TRBV27 with TRBJ2-1; weak D call: TRBD1 (5 bases). Germline V CDR1 and CDR2: MNHEY, SMNVEV (reference sequence). Between the trimmed V and J ends, which lost 4 bases and 5 bases, there was a span of 9 bases. The CDR3 runs 13 residues. DNA of the CDR3: TGTGCCAGCAGTTCAGGGTTCAACAATGAGCAGTTCTTC. This codes for CASSSGFNNEQFF.

The V and J genes are TRBV19 and TRBJ1-2, with D tentatively TRBD1 (5 bases). V shed 7 bases and J shed 3 bases, with 12 bases lying between them. CDR1 is LNHDA and CDR2 is SQIVND in the germline V gene (reference sequence). This CDR3 has 13 amino acids. The CDR3 sequence is CASKTQGHYGYTF. The CDR3 DNA reads TGTGCCAGTAAAACGCAGGGTCACTATGGCTACACCTTC.

DNA for the CDR3: TGTGCCAGCAGCTTATATGCGGGAGGGCCGAAGGGGACCCAGTACTTC. Its protein is CASSLYAGGPKGTQYF. The chain has TRBV13 and TRBJ2-5; 9 bases map to TRBD2. This CDR3 comprises 16 residues. Trimming took 2 bases from V and 7 from J; bases not matched to a gene: 11. In germline, CDR1 is PRHDT, CDR2 FYEKMQ (reference sequence). The full variable domain, in which reference TRBV13 and TRBJ2-5 provide the parts outside the CDR3, is AAGVIQSPRHLIKEKRETATLKCYPIPRHDTVYWYQQGPGQDPQFLISFYEKMQSDKGSIPDRFSAQQFSDYHSELNMSSLELGDSALYFCASSLYAGGPKGTQYFGPGTRLLVL.

The V call is TRBV4-2, the J call TRBJ1-2; 9 positions agree with TRBD1. This CDR3 spans 14 amino acids. The ends lost 6 bases at V and 7 bases at J; junction bases unmatched: 9. Germline V gene lookup returns CDR1 LGHNA and CDR2 YNFKEQ. The CDR3 here is CASSLGQGIAGYTF. CDR3 coding DNA: TGTGCCAGCAGTCTAGGACAGGGGATTGCTGGCTACACCTTC.

The chain couples TRBV27 to TRBJ1-4; 9 bases match TRBD1. CDR1 is MNHEY and CDR2 is SMNVEV in the germline V gene (reference sequence). V lost 5 bases to trimming and J lost 8 bases; unmatched junction nucleotides: 9. The CDR3 runs 15 residues. CDR3 in DNA: TGTGCCAGCAGTCCCACAGGGGGCGTTTACGAAAAACTGTTTTTT. It specifies CASSPTGGVYEKLFF.

The table lists this clone with a count of one. The chain has TRBV9 and TRBJ2-3; no reliable D call. Germline CDR1 SGDLS, CDR2 YYNGEE. The CDR3 runs 14 residues. Trimming took 0 bases from V and 4 from J, leaving 9 bases between them. The CDR3 coding sequence is TGTGCCAGCAGCGTAGCCAATGGCCCAGATACGCAGTATTTT. Translation gives CASSVANGPDTQYF.

The chain employs TRBV5-6 and TRBJ1-2; tentatively, D is TRBD1 (5 bases). V was clipped by 0 bases and J by 8 bases, with 14 bases between them. The CDR3 sequence is 14 residues long. Germline V gene data show CDR1 as SGHDT and CDR2 as YYEEEE. CDR3 residues: CASSLGLTARGYTF. CDR3 sequence (DNA): TGTGCCAGCAGCTTGGGGTTGACAGCCCGCGGCTACACCTTC.

The rearrangement uses TRBV7-6 and TRBJ2-5, with D hard to call. The CDR3 runs to 13 residues. Per germline, CDR1 SGHVS and CDR2 FNYEAQ. V dropped 4 bases and J dropped 1 base, with 7 bases sitting between them. CDR3 in amino acids: CASSSQIQETQYF. In DNA form, the CDR3 reads TGTGCCAGCAGCTCACAGATCCAAGAGACCCAGTACTTC.

V gene TRBV11-3 combines with J gene TRBJ2-2, with a weak D call TRBD1 (6 bases). The CDR3 length is 14 residues. Germline lookup yields CDR1 SGHNT and CDR2 YENEEA. Trimming left V 7 bases short and J 2 bases short, with 11 bases between. CDR3 loop: CASNTGINTGELFF. Written as DNA, the CDR3 is TGTGCCAGCAACACAGGGATCAACACCGGGGAGCTGTTTTTT.

V and J are TRBV6-1 and TRBJ1-5; D possibly corresponds to TRBD1 (5 bases). The CDR3 is 13 amino acids. Germline CDR1 is MNHNS and CDR2 is SASEGT. V dropped 3 bases and J dropped 4 bases, with 7 bases sitting between them. CDR3 region: CASSDRENQPQHF. The CDR3, as DNA: TGTGCCAGCAGTGACAGGGAAAATCAGCCCCAGCATTTT.

The chain combines TRBV5-5 with TRBJ1-5; TRBD1 matches at 9 bases. The CDR3 sequence is 15 residues long. Trimming at V came to 2 bases and at J to 7 bases, leaving 7 bases not matched to a gene. Germline V gives CDR1 SGHKS, CDR2 YYEKEE (reference sequence). CDR3 sequence (DNA): TGTGCCAGCAGCTTCCACAGGGGGCTAGGGCAGCCCCAGCATTTT. Its translation: CASSFHRGLGQPQHF.

The V gene is TRBV11-3, the J gene TRBJ2-7, with 8 bases matching TRBD1. Trimming removed 1 base from V and 12 bases from J; junction bases left unmatched: 8. The length of the CDR3 is 13 residues. The germline CDR1 and CDR2 sequences are SGHNT and YENEEA. This chain's CDR3 is CASSLVRTGLPYF. The DNA of the CDR3 is TGTGCCAGCAGCTTAGTCCGGACAGGGCTGCCGTACTTC.

The chain recombines TRBV19 with TRBJ2-7; 8 bases agree with TRBD1. From germline, CDR1 is LNHDA and CDR2 SQIVND (reference sequence). The J segment lost 1 base and the V segment lost 4 bases, leaving 3 bases of the junction unmatched. The CDR3 totals 14 residues. CDR3 residues: CASSRQGISYEQYF. Written as DNA, the CDR3 is TGTGCCAGTAGTAGACAGGGGATTTCCTACGAGCAGTACTTC.

The chain has TRBV9 and TRBJ2-1, with a weak D call TRBD2 (5 bases). The CDR3 sequence is 13 residues long. V was clipped by 3 bases and J by 9 bases, with 13 bases between them. CDR1 is SGDLS and CDR2 is YYNGEE in the germline V gene. Here the CDR3 DNA reads TGTGCCAGCAGCGCATATGGACTTGGTGAGCAGTTCTTC. It encodes CASSAYGLGEQFF. Full variable domain (rest looked up from reference TRBV9 and TRBJ2-1): DSGVTQTPKHLITATGQRVTLRCSPRSGDLSVYWYQQSLDQGLQFLIQYYNGEERAKGNILERFSAQQFPDLHSELNLSSLELGDSALYFCASSAYGLGEQFFGPGTRLTVL.

CDR3: CASSGTADLSYNEQFF. CDR3 nucleotides: TGTGCCAGCAGTGGAACAGCGGACCTCTCCTACAATGAGCAGTTCTTC. This chain joins TRBV6-4 and TRBJ2-1; possible D gene TRBD2, 5 bases. Germline V gene lookup returns CDR1 MRHNA and CDR2 SNTAGT. The V end was cut by 4 bases, the J end by 0 bases, with 13 bases between. CDR3 length equals 16 residues.

This clone is a singleton in its sample. The chain links TRBV7-2 to TRBJ2-3; 8 bases match TRBD2. Germline CDR1 SGHTA, CDR2 FQGNSA. The CDR3 length is 15 residues. V gave up 5 bases and J gave up 3 bases; unmatched junction bases: 7. In DNA, the CDR3 is TGTGCCAGCAGCGGTAGCGGGACAAAAACAGATACGCAGTATTTT. This gives the protein CASSGSGTKTDTQYF.

CDR3 DNA sequence: TGTGCCAGCAATGGGGACAGGGAGAGAGATACGCAGTATTTT. Protein sequence: CASNGDRERDTQYF. V and J are TRBV28 and TRBJ2-3; 9 bases align to TRBD1. Germline V gene data show CDR1 as MDHEN and CDR2 as SYDVKM. V gave up 7 bases and J gave up 5 bases; unmatched junction bases: 7. The CDR3 runs 14 residues.

This chain connects TRBV6-1 to TRBJ2-7, with 9 bases lining up with TRBD1. J was trimmed by 3 bases and V by 2 bases; bases with no gene match: 2. Per germline, CDR1 MNHNS and CDR2 SASEGT. The CDR3 sequence is 14 residues long. The CDR3 is CASSEPDRGYEQYF. CDR3 bases: TGTGCCAGCAGTGAACCGGACAGGGGCTACGAGCAGTACTTC.

This clone was recorded once. The chain couples TRBV5-4 to TRBJ2-7; no firm D call. Trimming pared 2 bases from V and 1 base from J, leaving 7 bases between. Germline CDR1 is SGHNT and CDR2 is YYREEE (reference sequence). This CDR3 comprises 13 residues. In DNA form, the CDR3 reads TGTGCCAGCAGCTTCTGGCATTCCTACGAGCAGTACTTC. This sequence encodes CASSFWHSYEQYF.

The chain recombines TRBV27 with TRBJ2-2; D not certain. Germline V CDR1 and CDR2: MNHEY, SMNVEV (reference sequence). Deletions cut 3 bases from V and 10 bases from J, with 12 bases between. The CDR3 has 13 residues. Here the CDR3 DNA reads TGTGCCAGCAGTTTCCTAAATCTAGAGGAGCTGTTTTTT. Amino acid sequence: CASSFLNLEELFF.

This clone was recorded once. J is TRBJ1-1 and V is TRBV27, with D unresolved. This CDR3 comprises 14 residues. Trimming removed 2 bases at V and 0 bases at J, with 7 bases between. Per germline, CDR1 MNHEY and CDR2 SMNVEV (reference sequence). The CDR3 reads CASSLSPMNTEAFF. Here the CDR3 DNA reads TGTGCCAGCAGTTTAAGCCCCATGAACACTGAAGCTTTCTTT.

This clone was observed once. The chain is built from TRBV15 and TRBJ2-3, with 8 bases identical to TRBD2. From germline, CDR1 is LNHNV and CDR2 YYDKDF (reference sequence). J gave up 4 bases and V 1 base, and 10 bases lay outside the gene matches. CDR3 length equals 17 residues. CDR3 protein: CATSRAHSGKEADTQYF. DNA of the CDR3: TGTGCCACCAGCAGAGCCCATAGCGGGAAAGAGGCAGATACGCAGTATTTT. The entire variable domain, with the rest obtained from reference TRBV15 and TRBJ2-3, is as follows: DAMVIQNPRYQVTQFGKPVTLSCSQTLNHNVMYWYQQKSSQAPKLLFHYYDKDFNNEADTPDNFQSRRPNTSFCFLDIRSPGLGDTAMYLCATSRAHSGKEADTQYFGPGTRLTVL.

This chain connects TRBV9 to TRBJ2-7; 12 nucleotides match TRBD1. CDR1 SGDLS and CDR2 YYNGEE come from the germline V gene. Unmatched junction bases numbered 4, after V lost 2 bases and J lost 4 bases. The length of the CDR3 is 15 residues. CDR3 DNA: TGTGCCAGCAGCGTTACGGGACAGGGGGCTTACGAGCAGTACTTC. Residues: CASSVTGQGAYEQYF.

The chain is built from TRBV6-5 and TRBJ1-3; D gene uncertain. Trimming left V 5 bases short and J 0 bases short, with 8 bases between. The CDR3 is 14 residues long. Germline V gene sequence: CDR1 MNHEY, CDR2 SVGAGI. The CDR3 DNA reads TGTGCCAGCAGTGCCGGTTTCTCTGGAAACACCATATATTTT. The encoded protein is CASSAGFSGNTIYF.

This chain links TRBV7-2 with TRBJ1-5; no clear D gene. The CDR3 runs 15 residues. The germline CDR1 and CDR2 sequences are SGHTA and FQGNSA. V was cut by 2 bases and J by 4 bases, with 12 bases left in between. In DNA, the CDR3 is TGTGCCAGCAGCTTATATCGCTCCGGGAATCAGCCCCAGCATTTT. Translating gives CASSLYRSGNQPQHF.

The chain links TRBV7-9 to TRBJ2-3, with TRBD2 matching over 12 bases. CDR3 size: 16 residues. V was clipped by 8 bases and J by 4 bases; unmatched bases: 10. Germline CDR1 and CDR2: SEHNR and FQNEAQ (reference sequence). In DNA, the CDR3 is TGTGCCAGCGAGACGACTAGCGGGAGTTCCCCAGATACGCAGTATTTT. Translating it yields CASETTSGSSPDTQYF.

V gene TRBV6-5 combines with J gene TRBJ2-7; D is undetermined. Trimming stripped 2 bases from V and 4 bases from J, with 9 bases between. Per the germline V gene, CDR1 is MNHEY and CDR2 is SVGAGI. There are 13 residues in the CDR3. The CDR3 is CASSYAETYEQYF. The CDR3 nucleotides read TGTGCCAGCAGTTACGCTGAAACTTACGAGCAGTACTTC.

The V and J genes are TRBV5-1 and TRBJ2-7; D may be TRBD2 (6 bases). Trimming shortened V by 0 bases and J by 5 bases, and 9 bases separated the two germline ends. Germline CDR1 reads SGHRS; CDR2 reads YFSETQ. The CDR3 contains 13 residues. The CDR3 DNA reads as TGCGCCAGCAGCTTGGTGGAGGGGCACGAGCAGTACTTC. It encodes CASSLVEGHEQYF.

This chain connects TRBV2 to TRBJ2-7; 9 bases align to TRBD1. The germline gives CDR1 SNHLY, CDR2 FYNNEI. V was pared by 5 bases and J by 1 base, with 6 bases of the junction left unmatched. The length of the CDR3 is 15 residues. The CDR3 bases are TGTGCCAGCAGTCCAGGACAGGGGAGGTCCTACGAGCAGTACTTC. It translates to CASSPGQGRSYEQYF. The entire variable domain, with the rest obtained from reference TRBV2 and TRBJ2-7, is as follows: EPEVTQTPSHQVTQMGQEVILRCVPISNHLYFYWYRQILGQKVEFLVSFYNNEISEKSEIFDDQFSVERPDGSNFTLKIRSTKLEDSAMYFCASSPGQGRSYEQYFGPGTRLTVT.

The V call is TRBV7-8, the J call TRBJ2-1, with TRBD2 matching over 8 bases. V shed 2 bases and J 7 bases; nucleotides not matched to a gene: 13. The CDR3 length is 17 residues. CDR1 and CDR2 from the germline V gene are SGHVS and FQNEAQ. In DNA form, the CDR3 reads TGTGCCAGCAGCTTATTCTCTAGCGGGCAGGCCGCAAATGAGCAGTTCTTC. Translated: CASSLFSSGQAANEQFF.